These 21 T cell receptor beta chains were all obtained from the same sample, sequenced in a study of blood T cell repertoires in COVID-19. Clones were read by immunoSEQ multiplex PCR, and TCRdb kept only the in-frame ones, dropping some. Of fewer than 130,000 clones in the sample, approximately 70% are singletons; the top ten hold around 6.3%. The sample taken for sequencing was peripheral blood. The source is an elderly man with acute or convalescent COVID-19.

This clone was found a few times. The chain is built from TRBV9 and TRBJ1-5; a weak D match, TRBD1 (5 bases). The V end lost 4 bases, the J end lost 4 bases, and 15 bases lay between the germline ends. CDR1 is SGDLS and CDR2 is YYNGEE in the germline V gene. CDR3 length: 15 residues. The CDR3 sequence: CASSSQDTPNQPQHF. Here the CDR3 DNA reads TGTGCCAGCAGCTCCCAGGACACGCCTAATCAGCCCCAGCATTTT.

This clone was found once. As DNA, the CDR3 is TGTGCCAGTAGTATCCACAGCTATGGCTACACCTTC. Residues: CASSIHSYGYTF. The rearrangement joins TRBV19 to TRBJ1-2; the D is unclear. The CDR3 totals 12 residues. The V gene lost 3 bases and the J gene lost 4 bases, with 6 bases spanning the gap. CDR1 is LNHDA and CDR2 is SQIVND in the germline V gene (reference sequence). Full variable domain (outside the CDR3, taken from reference TRBV19 and TRBJ1-2): DGGITQSPKYLFRKEGQNVTLSCEQNLNHDAMYWYRQDPGQGLRLIYYSQIVNDFQKGDIAEGYSVSREKKESFPLTVTSAQKNPTAFYLCASSIHSYGYTFGSGTRLTVV.

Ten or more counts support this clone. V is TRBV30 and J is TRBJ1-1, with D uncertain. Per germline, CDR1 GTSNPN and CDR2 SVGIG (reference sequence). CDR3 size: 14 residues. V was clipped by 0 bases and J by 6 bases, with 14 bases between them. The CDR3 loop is CAWSVFRLDAEAFF. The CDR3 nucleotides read TGTGCCTGGAGTGTATTTCGCCTAGACGCTGAAGCTTTCTTT.

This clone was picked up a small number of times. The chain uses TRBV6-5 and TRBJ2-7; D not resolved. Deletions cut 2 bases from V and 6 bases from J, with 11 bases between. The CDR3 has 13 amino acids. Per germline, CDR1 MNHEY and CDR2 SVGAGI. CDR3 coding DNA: TGTGCCAGCAGTTACCCCATGAGCTCCGAGCAGTACTTC. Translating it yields CASSYPMSSEQYF.

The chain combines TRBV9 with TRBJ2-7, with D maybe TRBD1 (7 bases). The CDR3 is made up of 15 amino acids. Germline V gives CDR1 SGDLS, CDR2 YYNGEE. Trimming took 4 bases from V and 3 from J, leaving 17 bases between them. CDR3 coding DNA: TGTGCCAGCAGCCGGGGGCCAGGGGGAAACTACGAGCAGTACTTC. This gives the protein CASSRGPGGNYEQYF.

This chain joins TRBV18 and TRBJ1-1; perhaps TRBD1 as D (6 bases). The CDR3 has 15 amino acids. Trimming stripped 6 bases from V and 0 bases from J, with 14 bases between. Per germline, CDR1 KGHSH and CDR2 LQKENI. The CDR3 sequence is CASSYDRSMNTEAFF. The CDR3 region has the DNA TGTGCCAGCTCCTATGACAGGTCCATGAACACTGAAGCTTTCTTT.

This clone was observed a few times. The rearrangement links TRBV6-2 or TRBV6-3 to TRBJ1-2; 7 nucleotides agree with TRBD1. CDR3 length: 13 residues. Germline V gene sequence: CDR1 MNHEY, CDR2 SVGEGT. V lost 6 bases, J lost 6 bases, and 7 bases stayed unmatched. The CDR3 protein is CASSPDRANGYTF. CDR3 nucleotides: TGTGCCAGCAGCCCCGACAGGGCTAATGGCTACACCTTC.

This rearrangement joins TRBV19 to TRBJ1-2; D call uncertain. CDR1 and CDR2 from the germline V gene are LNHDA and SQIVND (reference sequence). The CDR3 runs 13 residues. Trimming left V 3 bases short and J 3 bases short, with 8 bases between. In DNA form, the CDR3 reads TGTGCCAGTAGTATCTCCCGGGACTATGGCTACACCTTC. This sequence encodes CASSISRDYGYTF.

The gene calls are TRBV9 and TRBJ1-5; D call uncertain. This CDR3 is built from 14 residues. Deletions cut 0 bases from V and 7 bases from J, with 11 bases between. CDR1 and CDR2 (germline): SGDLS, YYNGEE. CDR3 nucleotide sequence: TGTGCCAGCAGCGTAGGGAGGAGTGGGCAGCCCCAGCATTTT. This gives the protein CASSVGRSGQPQHF. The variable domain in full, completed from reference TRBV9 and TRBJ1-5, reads DSGVTQTPKHLITATGQRVTLRCSPRSGDLSVYWYQQSLDQGLQFLIQYYNGEERAKGNILERFSAQQFPDLHSELNLSSLELGDSALYFCASSVGRSGQPQHFGDGTRLSIL.

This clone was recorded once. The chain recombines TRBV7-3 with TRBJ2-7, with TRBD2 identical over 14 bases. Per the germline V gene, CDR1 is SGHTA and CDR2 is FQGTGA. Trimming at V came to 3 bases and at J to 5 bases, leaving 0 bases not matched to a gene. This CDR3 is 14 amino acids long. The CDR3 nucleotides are TGTGCCAGCAGCTTGGGACTAGCGGGAGACGAGCAGTACTTC. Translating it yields CASSLGLAGDEQYF.

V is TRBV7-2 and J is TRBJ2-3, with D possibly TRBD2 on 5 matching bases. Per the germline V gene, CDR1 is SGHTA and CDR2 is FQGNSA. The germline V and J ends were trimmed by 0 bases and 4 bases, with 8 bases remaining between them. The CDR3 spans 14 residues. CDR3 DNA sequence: TGTGCCAGCAGCTTAGCGGGAGCCGCAGATACGCAGTATTTT. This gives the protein CASSLAGAADTQYF.

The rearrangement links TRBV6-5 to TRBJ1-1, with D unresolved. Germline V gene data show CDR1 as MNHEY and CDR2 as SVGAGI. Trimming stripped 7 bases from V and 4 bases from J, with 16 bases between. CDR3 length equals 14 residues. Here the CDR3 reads CASTLSGLGTEAFF. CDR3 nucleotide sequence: TGTGCCAGCACCTTGTCCGGGTTAGGCACTGAAGCTTTCTTT.

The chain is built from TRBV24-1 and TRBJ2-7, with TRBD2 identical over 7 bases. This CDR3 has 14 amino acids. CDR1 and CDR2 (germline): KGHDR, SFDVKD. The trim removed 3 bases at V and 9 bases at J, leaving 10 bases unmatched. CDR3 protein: CATSDARGSRGQYF. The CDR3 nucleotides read TGTGCCACCAGTGATGCCCGCGGGAGCCGCGGGCAGTACTTC.

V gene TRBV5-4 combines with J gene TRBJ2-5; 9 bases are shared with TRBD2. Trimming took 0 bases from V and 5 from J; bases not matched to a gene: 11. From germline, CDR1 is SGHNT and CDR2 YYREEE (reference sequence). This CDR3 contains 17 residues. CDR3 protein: CASSLGPTGTSSETQYF. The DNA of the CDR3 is TGTGCCAGCAGCTTGGGCCCAACCGGGACTAGCTCGGAGACCCAGTACTTC.

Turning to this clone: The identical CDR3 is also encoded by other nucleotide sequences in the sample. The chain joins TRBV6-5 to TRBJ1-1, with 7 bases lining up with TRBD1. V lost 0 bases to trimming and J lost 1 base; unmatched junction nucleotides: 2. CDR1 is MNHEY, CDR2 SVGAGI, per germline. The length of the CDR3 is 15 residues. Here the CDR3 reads CASSYSYRGNTEAFF. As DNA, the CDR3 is TGTGCCAGCAGTTACTCATACAGGGGGAACACTGAAGCTTTCTTT.

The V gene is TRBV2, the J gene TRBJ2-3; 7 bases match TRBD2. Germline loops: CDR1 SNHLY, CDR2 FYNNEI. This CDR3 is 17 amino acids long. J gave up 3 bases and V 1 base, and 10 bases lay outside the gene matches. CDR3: CASSEDPFVGGTDTQYF. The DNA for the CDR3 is TGTGCCAGCAGTGAAGACCCGTTTGTCGGGGGGACAGATACGCAGTATTTT. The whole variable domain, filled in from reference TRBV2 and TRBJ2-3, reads EPEVTQTPSHQVTQMGQEVILRCVPISNHLYFYWYRQILGQKVEFLVSFYNNEISEKSEIFDDQFSVERPDGSNFTLKIRSTKLEDSAMYFCASSEDPFVGGTDTQYFGPGTRLTVL.

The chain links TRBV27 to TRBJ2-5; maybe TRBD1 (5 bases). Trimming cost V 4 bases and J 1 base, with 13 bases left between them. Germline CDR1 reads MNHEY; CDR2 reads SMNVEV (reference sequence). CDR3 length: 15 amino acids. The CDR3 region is CASSSLGPVQETQYF. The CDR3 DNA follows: TGTGCCAGCAGTTCATTGGGGCCGGTCCAAGAGACCCAGTACTTC.

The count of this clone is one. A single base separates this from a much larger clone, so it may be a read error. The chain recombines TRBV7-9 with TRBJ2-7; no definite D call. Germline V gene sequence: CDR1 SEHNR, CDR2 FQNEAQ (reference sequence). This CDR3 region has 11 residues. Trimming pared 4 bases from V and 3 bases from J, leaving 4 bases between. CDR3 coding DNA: TGTGCCAGCAGCTCGTTCTACGAGCAGTACTTC. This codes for CASSSFYEQYF.

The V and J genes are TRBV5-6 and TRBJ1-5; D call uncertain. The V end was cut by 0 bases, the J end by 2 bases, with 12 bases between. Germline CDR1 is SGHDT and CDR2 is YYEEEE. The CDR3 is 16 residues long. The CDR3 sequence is CASSLAAGQGNQPQHF. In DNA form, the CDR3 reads TGTGCCAGCAGCTTGGCGGCGGGTCAGGGCAATCAGCCCCAGCATTTT.

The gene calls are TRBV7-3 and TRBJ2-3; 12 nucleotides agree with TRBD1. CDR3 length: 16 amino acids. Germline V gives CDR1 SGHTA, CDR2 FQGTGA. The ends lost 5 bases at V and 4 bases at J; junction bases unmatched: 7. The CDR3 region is CASSRGTGGLADTQYF. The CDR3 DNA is TGTGCCAGCAGCCGAGGGACAGGGGGCCTCGCAGATACGCAGTATTTT.

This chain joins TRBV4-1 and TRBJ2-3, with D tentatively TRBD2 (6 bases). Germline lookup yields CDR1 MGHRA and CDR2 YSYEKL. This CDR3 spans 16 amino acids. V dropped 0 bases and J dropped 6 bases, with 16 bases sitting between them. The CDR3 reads CASSQEPSARSDTQYF. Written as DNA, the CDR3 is TGCGCCAGCAGCCAAGAGCCTAGCGCAAGATCGGATACGCAGTATTTT.